This TCR beta chain was recorded in a study of T cells in Graves' hyperthyroidism and ophthalmopathy. RNA transcripts were the template for amplifying TCR beta CDR3 regions. Using the HTBI primer set, a first-round RT-PCR was run on the TCR CDR3. TCRdb reanalysed the multiplex PCR reads using MiXCR and keeps one entry per CDR3 protein. The sample has roughly 700,000 distinct CDR3 sequences; roughly 15% are singletons. As regards this clonotype: The antigen is undetermined.

Study results and limitations: Blood held most thyroid clonotypes expanded above 0.001 frequency.

Across 18 months, stable Graves' hyperthyroidism was marked by no progression to ophthalmopathy. About 10 ml fresh peripheral blood yielded the PBMCs. V was trimmed by 5 bases and J by 4 bases, leaving 8 bases between them. This CDR3 region has 13 residues. CDR1 is SGHTA and CDR2 is FQGTGA in the germline V gene. This clonotype was sampled from a woman between 18 and 30 years old with Graves' hyperthyroidism. The sample comprised blood. The V call is TRBV7-3, the J call TRBJ2-2, with D uncertain. The CDR3 nucleotides read TGTGCCAGCAGCCATGCCCTCACCGGGGAGCTGTTTTTT. Protein product: CASSHALTGELFF.